The entry below describes one T cell receptor (beta chain). What antigen it recognizes has not been identified. No much larger clone is present one base from it, and per-base qualities are unavailable. The immunoSEQ Assay, a bias-controlled multiplex PCR, was used to amplify TCRbeta CDR3 regions from genomic DNA. The original pipeline was this. Within the assay, amplification of reference gene primers was used to estimate how many nucleated cells each sample contained. To quantify the absolute abundance of each unique TCRbeta CDR3 rearrangement, sequence reads were collapsed and filtered. Productive Simpson clonality was computed per sample as the square root of Simpson's diversity index over productive rearrangements. The clones in this table, taken by TCRdb from immuneACCESS, are in-frame only. Not every clone is retained; where verified, under half of the shortfall comes from an unresolved V gene, and the cause of the rest is unknown. D and trimming were read from the DNA, whereas the V and J calls and clone size are those reported in that table. Across this sample there are about 97,000 clones, with about 87% seen only once. The top ten hold 2.5% to 3.5% of the sample.

The CDR3 numbers 16 residues from cysteine through phenylalanine. Only the CDR3 part of the read is kept: 48 bases, read in frame from the first base. Trimming leaves V shorter by 7 bases and J shorter by 7 bases, with the junction holding 10 bases beyond the gene matches. CDR1 is given as MNHEY and CDR2 as SMNVEV, both from the germline V gene (reference sequence). The record originates from a study of blood T cell repertoires in COVID-19 (TCRdb year 2020). Study-level background: Collaborator samples came from the United States, Italy and Spain and covered acute and convalescent phases of COVID-19. Subjects who had been exposed to COVID-19, were actively infected with it, or had recovered from it provided the deeply sampled blood TCRbeta repertoires that made up the dataset. The samples were drawn from the first 160 participants of the ongoing ImmuneRACE study and from over a thousand subjects provided by 6 global collaborators. The sample metadata nearly always contained a de-identified subject ID, COVID-19 status, age in years and sex. The material from the prospective study consisted of cDNA or gDNA derived from T cells, B-cell-depleted T cells, or PBMCs. The repertoires were released in a freely available public database intended as a resource for research on the immune response to SARS-CoV-2. HLA class I and class II types, where available, came from metadata supplied by the sample provider rather than from assay-based typing.

Broad study findings and their caveats: How much clinical and demographic metadata was included differed by source and by participant, and the metadata was provided uncurated.

Collaborating institutions collected whole blood in K2EDTA tubes following their own protocols. For TCRbeta analysis, collaborator samples were shipped as frozen whole blood, as isolated PBMCs, or as DNA extracted from either sample type. This receptor was obtained from a middle-aged man with active or convalescent COVID-19. This receptor chain uses TRBV27 and TRBJ1-6; TRBD1 matches 10 bases in the middle. The sequencing input was peripheral blood. The CDR3 reads CASKGGTGESNSPLHF. The sequence in DNA is TGTGCCAGCAAGGGGGGGACAGGGGAAAGCAATTCACCCCTCCACTTT.